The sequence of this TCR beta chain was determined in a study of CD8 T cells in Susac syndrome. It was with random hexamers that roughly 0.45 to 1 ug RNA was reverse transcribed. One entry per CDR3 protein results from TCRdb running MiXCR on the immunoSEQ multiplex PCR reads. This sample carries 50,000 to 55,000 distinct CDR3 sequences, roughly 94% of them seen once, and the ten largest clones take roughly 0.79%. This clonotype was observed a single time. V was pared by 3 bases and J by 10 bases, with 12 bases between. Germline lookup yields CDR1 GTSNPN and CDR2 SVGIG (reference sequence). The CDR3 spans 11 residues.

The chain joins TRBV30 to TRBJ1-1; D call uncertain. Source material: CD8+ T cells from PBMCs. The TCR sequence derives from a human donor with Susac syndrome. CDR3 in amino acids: CAWRRPKGAFF. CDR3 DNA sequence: TGTGCCTGGAGGCGGCCGAAGGGAGCTTTCTTT.